The 15 T cell receptor beta chains reported below all come from one sample, sequenced in a study of CD8 T cells in ankylosing spondylitis. Study outcomes and limitations: Seemingly distinctive of ankylosing spondylitis blood was a TCR beta motif formed by eight highly homologous variants.

No antigen has been assigned to these receptors. TCRdb ran MiXCR on the 5' RACE reads and lists one entry per CDR3 protein. The repertoire consists of hundreds of thousands of distinct CDR3 sequences, with around 20% occurring once and the leading ten covering about 42%. The sample comprised blood, either unsorted or a sorted T cell fraction (not recorded which). These receptors came from a male donor with ankylosing spondylitis.

This clonotype came up a few times. The chain uses TRBV5-1 and TRBJ1-1; D unresolved. In germline, CDR1 is SGHRS, CDR2 YFSETQ. V lost 0 bases and J 0 bases, leaving 9 bases between the germline ends. The CDR3 is 15 residues long. Here the CDR3 DNA reads TGCGCCAGCAGCTTGGAGCCGGACCTGAACACTGAAGCTTTCTTT. As protein: CASSLEPDLNTEAFF.

This clonotype was detected a few times. For the CDR3, the DNA is TGTGCCAGCAGTGTTCAGGGTGTCCAGTACTTC. It specifies CASSVQGVQYF. V gene TRBV6-1 combines with J gene TRBJ2-5, with D possibly TRBD1 on 5 matching bases. The germline V gene has CDR1 MNHNS and CDR2 SASEGT. The germline V and J ends were trimmed by 4 bases and 10 bases, with 10 bases remaining between them. CDR3 length equals 11 residues.

DNA for the CDR3: TGTGCCAGCAGCCATATAGGGACGGTGTACGAGCAGTACTTC. Translation gives CASSHIGTVYEQYF. V is TRBV3-1 and J is TRBJ2-7, with D perhaps TRBD1 or TRBD2 (5 bases each). Trimming left V 3 bases short and J 4 bases short, with 13 bases between. The CDR3 contains 14 residues. Germline CDR1 reads LGHDT; CDR2 reads YNNKEL (reference sequence).

This clonotype has more than one count but fewer than ten. CDR3 loop: CATSRDIGDLGEQYF. CDR3 nucleotide sequence: TGTGCCACCAGCAGAGATATTGGCGACCTGGGAGAGCAGTACTTC. The V and J genes are TRBV15 and TRBJ2-7; no clear D. V lost 0 bases and J 7 bases, leaving 16 bases between the germline ends. The CDR3 extends over 15 amino acids. Germline CDR1 is LNHNV and CDR2 is YYDKDF (reference sequence).

This chain connects TRBV5-1 to TRBJ1-5, with a tentative D call TRBD1 (5 bases). Between the trimmed V and J ends, which lost 4 bases and 5 bases, there was a span of 13 bases. CDR1 and CDR2 from the germline V gene are SGHRS and YFSETQ. The CDR3 covers 14 residues. The CDR3 DNA reads as TGCGCCAGCAGCCCGGGACTAGCCGATCAGCCCCAGCATTTT. This sequence encodes CASSPGLADQPQHF.

Only a few counts were recorded for this clonotype. CDR3 nucleotides: TGTGCCAGCAGCGCCGGACAGTTTGACGAGCAGTACTTC. This gives the protein CASSAGQFDEQYF. The V gene is TRBV9, the J gene TRBJ2-7; a possible D gene is TRBD1 (6 bases). The CDR3 is 13 amino acids. Germline V gene data show CDR1 as SGDLS and CDR2 as YYNGEE. V gave up 3 bases and J gave up 5 bases, with 12 bases separating them.

This clonotype was counted only a few times. The chain employs TRBV6-1 and TRBJ1-1; weak D call: TRBD1 (5 bases). The CDR3 sequence is 15 residues long. V was shortened by 7 bases and J by 5 bases, with 20 bases between the two germline ends. Germline values: CDR1 MNHNS, CDR2 SASEGT. The CDR3 bases are TGTGCCAGCATAGTGCCAACTCATGGGGGGACTGAAGCTTTCTTT. Protein: CASIVPTHGGTEAFF.

Judged by abundance, this clonotype is medium-sized. The chain combines TRBV20-1 with TRBJ1-1; possibly TRBD1 for D (5 bases). There are 13 residues in the CDR3. The germline V gene encodes CDR1 DFQATT and CDR2 SNEGSKA (reference sequence). V lost 6 bases, J lost 7 bases, and 18 bases lay in between. CDR3 in amino acids: CSAEDISLGEAFF. DNA of the CDR3: TGCAGTGCCGAGGACATATCGCTGGGTGAAGCTTTCTTT.

In its sample, this clonotype was seen a few times. This chain connects TRBV7-9 to TRBJ2-1, with D possibly matching TRBD2 (6 bases). The length of the CDR3 is 15 residues. The V and J ends lost 5 bases and 9 bases respectively, with 20 bases between them. Per germline, CDR1 SEHNR and CDR2 FQNEAQ (reference sequence). CDR3 nucleotides: TGTGCCAGCAGCCCCCGGGCGGAGGGATGGAGTGAGCAGTTCTTC. Its protein product is CASSPRAEGWSEQFF.

The genes are TRBV20-1 and TRBJ2-3, with no clear D. Trimming shortened V by 0 bases and J by 6 bases, and 13 bases separated the two germline ends. Per germline, CDR1 DFQATT and CDR2 SNEGSKA (reference sequence). The CDR3 length is 14 residues. This chain's CDR3 is CSAREPYSKDTQYF. The CDR3 bases are TGCAGTGCTAGAGAACCCTATTCTAAGGATACGCAGTATTTT.

This clonotype was found a few times. The chain couples TRBV6-1 to TRBJ1-5; the D gene is possibly TRBD1 (5 bases). The V end was cut by 7 bases, the J end by 0 bases, with 16 bases between. This CDR3 comprises 16 residues. Per germline, CDR1 MNHNS and CDR2 SASEGT. The CDR3, as DNA: TGTGCCAGCACAGGGCCTCGGGACCTTAGCAATCAGCCCCAGCATTTT. Amino acid sequence: CASTGPRDLSNQPQHF.

This CDR3 reads CASSLANQGSYEQYF. CDR3 sequence (DNA): TGTGCCAGCAGCTTAGCGAACCAGGGCAGCTACGAGCAGTACTTC. The V gene is TRBV7-6, the J gene TRBJ2-7, with D maybe TRBD1 (5 bases). The CDR3 has 15 residues. Trimming pared 0 bases from V and 3 bases from J, leaving 12 bases between. In germline, CDR1 is SGHVS, CDR2 FNYEAQ.

The chain couples TRBV12-3 or TRBV12-4 to TRBJ2-1; the D gene is possibly TRBD2 (5 bases). The CDR3 is 13 residues long. The V and J ends lost 3 bases and 8 bases respectively, with 11 bases between them. The CDR3 sequence is CASSLRVGDEQFF. The CDR3 nucleotides are TGTGCCAGCAGTTTGCGGGTTGGGGATGAGCAGTTCTTC.

This chain links TRBV6-1 with TRBJ2-1, with 7 positions matching TRBD1. The CDR3 contains 15 residues. Germline-derived CDR1 and CDR2 are MNHNS and SASEGT. After removal of 2 bases from V and 2 bases from J, the junction contained 3 bases not matched to a gene. CDR3 bases: TGTGCCAGCAGTGAACAGGGGGAGCCCTACAATGAGCAGTTCTTC. It is translated as CASSEQGEPYNEQFF.

The chain has TRBV2 and TRBJ1-1; D not certain. V dropped 7 bases and J dropped 6 bases, with 15 bases sitting between them. This CDR3 is built from 13 residues. The germline V gene has CDR1 SNHLY and CDR2 FYNNEI. CDR3 coding DNA: TGTGCCAGCACGCGTCGCGGATCGGCTGAAGCTTTCTTT. Its protein is CASTRRGSAEAFF.